This entry describes one T cell receptor (beta chain). The protocol was immunoSEQ multiplex PCR, while the TCRdb copy is restricted to in-frame clones and leaves out a portion. This sample yields tens of thousands of clones, of which around 94% are seen a single time; about 6.9% belongs to the top ten. The sample comes from a study of control samples from healthy donors and cancer patients. The V and J ends lost 2 bases and 4 bases respectively, with 19 bases between them. Germline V gene sequence: CDR1 SGHTA, CDR2 FQGNSA. There are 17 residues in the CDR3. Sequencing was done on a sample of blood. This chain joins TRBV7-2 and TRBJ2-3; tentatively, D is TRBD2 (6 bases). This clonotype was sampled from a man aged 55 to 70 in good health. CDR3 sequence (DNA): TGTGCCAGCAGCTTAACTAGGGCGGGGACGAGCGCAGATACGCAGTATTTT. Translating it yields CASSLTRAGTSADTQYF.